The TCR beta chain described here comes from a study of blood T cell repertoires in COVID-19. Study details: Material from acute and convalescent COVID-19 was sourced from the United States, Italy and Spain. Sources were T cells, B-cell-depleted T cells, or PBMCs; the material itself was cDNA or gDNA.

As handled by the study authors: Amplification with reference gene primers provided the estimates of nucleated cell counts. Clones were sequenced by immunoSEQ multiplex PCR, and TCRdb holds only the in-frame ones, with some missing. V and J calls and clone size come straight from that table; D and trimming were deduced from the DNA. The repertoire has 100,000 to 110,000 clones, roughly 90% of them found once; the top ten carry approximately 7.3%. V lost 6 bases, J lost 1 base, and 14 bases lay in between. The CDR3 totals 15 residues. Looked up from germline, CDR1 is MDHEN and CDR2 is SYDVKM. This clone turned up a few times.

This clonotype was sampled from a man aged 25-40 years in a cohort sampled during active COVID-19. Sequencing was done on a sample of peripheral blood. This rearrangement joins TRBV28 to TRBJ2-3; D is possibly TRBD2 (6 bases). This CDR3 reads CASSPGVSGTDTQYF. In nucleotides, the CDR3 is TGTGCCAGCAGCCCGGGAGTCTCCGGCACAGATACGCAGTATTTT.